This entry features one T cell receptor (beta chain) sequence. This clonotype has at least ten counts. Which antigen it targets is not known. Per-base quality was not reported, and no clone a single base away is much larger than it. The data were taken from a study of T cells after yellow fever vaccination (dated by TCRdb to between 2017 and 2020). Some background on the complete study: Libraries from fractions with low cell numbers were prepared with the SMART-Seq v4 Ultra Low Input RNA kit. To follow T-cell clones before and after primary and booster YFV17D yellow fever vaccination, bulk TCR alpha and beta repertoires were sequenced over time. The cohort comprised two healthy male donors, one aged 18 to 30 and one aged 30 to 40 years. Blood was collected at multiple timepoints before and after primary and secondary immunization, and bulk PBMC replicates and cell subsets were isolated. Findings and caveats that apply to the study as a whole: The study included only a couple of donors, which limits how far the findings can be generalized. After the booster, most of the clones that had expanded following primary vaccination were detected again (around 97% of CD4 and 85% to 90% of CD8), which suggests that memory was broadly maintained. FACS-sorted repertoires could contain abundant contaminating clonotypes from the bulk population, so computational filtering was required. A small share of clonotypes was detected in both CD4 and CD8 compartments, with the overlap likely arising from convergent recombination. The secondary T-cell response was weaker than the primary response but faster, peaking on day 5 instead of day 15.

The data were produced on an Illumina NovaSeq 6000. TCR cDNA was synthesized by 5'RACE template switching, which introduced a universal primer site and unique molecular identifiers. Priming for cDNA synthesis came from both the TCR alpha and TCR beta constant segments. Library amplification involved two PCR steps, and the second step added sample barcodes and sequencing adapters. Sequencing of libraries was done on Illumina HiSeq 2500 (2x100 bp) or NovaSeq (2x150 bp). The authors' pipeline ran thus. Demultiplexing of reads and collapsing into UMI consensus sequences were performed with MIGEC, and V(D)J alignment was carried out with MiXCR. Vaccine-responding clonotypes were identified with edgeR using replicate PBMC samples, with FDR below 0.01 and a log2 fold change above 5 up to day 15 being required. CD4 or CD8 identity was assigned to each bulk clonotype according to whether the clonotype was present at higher abundance in the sequenced CD4 repertoire or the sequenced CD8 repertoire. TCRdb trimmed public reads at Q25 via fastp, called clones via MiXCR and kept in-frame beta chains. Rows are unified per CDR3 protein, each entry keeping the most common DNA and genes. TCRdb, not the original authors, processed these V and J calls. A total of some 420,000 distinct CDR3 sequences appear in this sample, 15% to 20% of them only once. Over 15% of the sample goes to the ten largest clones.

This specimen's treatment or condition label, interpreted: live attenuated yellow fever vaccine strain. Two biological replicates of bulk PBMCs were collected at each blood-draw timepoint. A standard Ficoll-Paque protocol was used to isolate PBMCs from peripheral blood. TriZol was used to extract RNA from bulk PBMCs, CD4 and CD8 fractions, and dextramer-positive and dextramer-negative fractions. The CDR3 runs 14 residues from the cysteine to the phenylalanine. Left in the record is the CDR3 DNA by itself, 42 bases read in frame from the first base. The germline V gene (reference sequence) provides CDR1 DFQATT and CDR2 SNEGSKA. V is reduced by 0 bases and J by 1 base, leaving a spacing of 9 bases between them.

The clonotype comes from a man between 18 and 35 years old who received the YFV17D yellow fever vaccine. Source: PBMCs, taken before the yellow fever booster vaccination. The chain is encoded by TRBV20-1 joined to TRBJ2-5; tentative D gene TRBD1, with 5 bases matching. The sequenced DNA: TGCAGTGCTAGAGATCCTAGGGGCCAAGAGACCCAGTACTTC. Translated, this is CSARDPRGQETQYF.